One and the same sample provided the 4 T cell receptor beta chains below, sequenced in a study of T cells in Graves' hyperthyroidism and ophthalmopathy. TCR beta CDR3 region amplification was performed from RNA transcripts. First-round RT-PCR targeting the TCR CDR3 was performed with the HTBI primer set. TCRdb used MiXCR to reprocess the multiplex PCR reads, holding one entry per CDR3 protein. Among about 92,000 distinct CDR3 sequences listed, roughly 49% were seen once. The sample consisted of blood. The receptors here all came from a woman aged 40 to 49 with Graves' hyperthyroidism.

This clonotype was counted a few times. For the CDR3, the DNA is TGTGCCAGCAGACCCCTAGGGACTGAAGCTTTCTTT. Protein product: CASRPLGTEAFF. V usage is TRBV7-8 and J usage is TRBJ1-1; D gene ambiguous. CDR1 is SGHVS, CDR2 FQNEAQ, per germline. The V end lost 6 bases, the J end lost 5 bases, and 10 bases lay between the germline ends. This CDR3 comprises 12 residues. Full variable domain (outside the CDR3, taken from reference TRBV7-8 and TRBJ1-1): GAGVSQSPRYKVAKRGQDVALRCDPISGHVSLFWYQQALGQGPEFLTYFQNEAQLDKSGLPSDRFFAERPEGSVSTLKIQRTQQEDSAVYLCASRPLGTEAFFGQGTRLTVV.

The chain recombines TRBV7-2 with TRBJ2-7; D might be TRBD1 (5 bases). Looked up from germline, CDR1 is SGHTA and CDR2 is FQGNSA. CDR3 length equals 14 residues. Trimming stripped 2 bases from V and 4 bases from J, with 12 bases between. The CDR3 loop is CASSLRGAPYEQYF. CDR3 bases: TGTGCCAGCAGCTTAAGGGGCGCCCCATACGAGCAGTACTTC.

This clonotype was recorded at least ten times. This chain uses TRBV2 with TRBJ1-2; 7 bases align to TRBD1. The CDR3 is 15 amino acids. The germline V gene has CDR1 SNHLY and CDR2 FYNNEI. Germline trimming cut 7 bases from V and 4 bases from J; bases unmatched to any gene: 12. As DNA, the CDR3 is TGTGCCAGCACCCCCGGAGACAGGGAAGGCTATGGCTACACCTTC. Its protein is CASTPGDREGYGYTF.

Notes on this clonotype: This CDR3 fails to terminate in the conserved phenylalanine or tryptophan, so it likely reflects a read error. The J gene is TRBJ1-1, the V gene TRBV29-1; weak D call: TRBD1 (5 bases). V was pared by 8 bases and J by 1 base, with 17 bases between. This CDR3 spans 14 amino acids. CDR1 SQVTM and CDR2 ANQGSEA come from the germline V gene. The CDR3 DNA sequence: TGCAGCAGTTACGGCGCAGGGACGAACACTGAAGCTTTCTCT. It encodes CSSYGAGTNTEAFS.